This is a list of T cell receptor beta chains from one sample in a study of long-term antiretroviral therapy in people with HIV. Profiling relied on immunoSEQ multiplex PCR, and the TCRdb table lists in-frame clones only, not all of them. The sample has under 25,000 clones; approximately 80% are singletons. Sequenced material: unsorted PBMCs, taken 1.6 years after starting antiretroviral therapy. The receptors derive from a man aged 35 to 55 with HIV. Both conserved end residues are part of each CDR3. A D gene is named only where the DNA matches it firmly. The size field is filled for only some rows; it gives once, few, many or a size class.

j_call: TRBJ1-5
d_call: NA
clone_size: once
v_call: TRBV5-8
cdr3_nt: TGTGCCAGCAGCTTGGCCTTTGGTTTATATAGCAATCAGCCCCAGCATTTT
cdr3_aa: CASSLAFGLYSNQPQHF

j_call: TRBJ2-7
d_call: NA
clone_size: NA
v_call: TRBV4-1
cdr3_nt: TGCGCCAGCAGCCAAGCCAACTCCTTAAGCTCCTACGAGCAGTACTTC
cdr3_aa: CASSQANSLSSYEQYF

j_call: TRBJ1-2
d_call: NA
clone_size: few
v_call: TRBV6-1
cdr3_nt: TGTGCCAGCAGTGCGACGGCCGGCCGGGGCTACACCTTC
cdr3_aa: CASSATAGRGYTF

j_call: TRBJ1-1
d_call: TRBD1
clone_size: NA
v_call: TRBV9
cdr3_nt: TGTGCCAGCAGCGCCCCGACAGGGGGCACCACTGAAGCTTTCTTT
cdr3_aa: CASSAPTGGTTEAFF

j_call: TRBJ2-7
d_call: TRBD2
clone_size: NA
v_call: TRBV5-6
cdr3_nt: TGTGCCAGCAGCTCGGGACTAGCGGGAGCTCGGGAGGGCTTC
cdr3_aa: CASSSGLAGAREGF

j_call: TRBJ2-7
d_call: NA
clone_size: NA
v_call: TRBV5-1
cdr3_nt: TGCGCCAGCAGCTTGGACACGAACGAGCAGTACTTC
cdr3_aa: CASSLDTNEQYF

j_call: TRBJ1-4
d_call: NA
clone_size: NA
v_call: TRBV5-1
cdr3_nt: TGCGCCAGCAGGGGGCCGTTGGGGGGTAATGAAAAACTGTTTTTT
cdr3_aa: CASRGPLGGNEKLFF

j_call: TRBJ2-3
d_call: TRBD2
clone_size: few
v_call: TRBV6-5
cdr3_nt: TGTGCCAGCCAGCTAGCGGCTAGCACAGATACGCAGTATTTT
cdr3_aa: CASQLAASTDTQYF

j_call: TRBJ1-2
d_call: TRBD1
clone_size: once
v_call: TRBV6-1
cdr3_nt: TGTGCCAGCAGACCGGACAGGGGCTATGGCTACACCTTC
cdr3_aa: CASRPDRGYGYTF

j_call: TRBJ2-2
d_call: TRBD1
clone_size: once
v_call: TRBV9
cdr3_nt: TGTGCCAGCAGCGAGCTGGGGGACAGGGGCGGGACCGGGGAGCTGTTTTTT
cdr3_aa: CASSELGDRGGTGELFF

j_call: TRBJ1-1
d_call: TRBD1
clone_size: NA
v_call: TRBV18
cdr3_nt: TGTGCCAGCTCGCATCTTGGTCCGGGACAGAAGAACACTGAAGCTTTCTTT
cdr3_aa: CASSHLGPGQKNTEAFF

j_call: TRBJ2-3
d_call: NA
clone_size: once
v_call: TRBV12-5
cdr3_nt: TGTGCTAGTGGTTCAGGGGGGAGTAGCACAGATACGCAGTATTTT
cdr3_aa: CASGSGGSSTDTQYF

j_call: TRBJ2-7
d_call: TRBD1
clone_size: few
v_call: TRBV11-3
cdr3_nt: TGTGCCAGCAGCTCTGAGGGACAGGGGTCCTACGAGCAGTACTTC
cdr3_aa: CASSSEGQGSYEQYF

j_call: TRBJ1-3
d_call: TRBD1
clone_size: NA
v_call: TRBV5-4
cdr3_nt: TGTGCCAGCAGCTTCCGGGACAGGGGAGATGGAAACACCATATATTTT
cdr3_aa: CASSFRDRGDGNTIYF

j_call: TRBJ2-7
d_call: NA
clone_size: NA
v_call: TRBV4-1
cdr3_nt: TGCGCCAGCAGCTTCCGGGACAACTCCTACGAGCAGTACTTC
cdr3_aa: CASSFRDNSYEQYF

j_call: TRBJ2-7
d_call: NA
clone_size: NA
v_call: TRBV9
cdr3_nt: TGTGCCAGCAGCGCGGGGGTTTACGACGAGCAGTACTTC
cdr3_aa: CASSAGVYDEQYF